This is a list of T cell receptor beta chains from one sample in a study of T-cell memory formation after mild COVID-19. Via MiXCR, TCRdb re-called the 5' RACE reads, giving one row per CDR3 protein. The sample shows about 450,000 distinct CDR3 sequences, 20% to 25% of them seen only once. Source material: PBMCs or a T cell subset sorted from them (not recorded which). These receptors were collected from an adult woman who had mild COVID-19 (a few samples of this study predate the infection). Cell type and time point are not known. Both conserved end residues are part of each CDR3. A D gene is named only where the DNA matches it firmly. Clone sizes are given selectively: once, few, many, or a class where the clone is expanded.

J gene: TRBJ1-2
V gene: TRBV29-1
clone size: .
D gene: TRBD1
CDR3 DNA: TGCAGCGTTGCGTCCGGGACAGCCTATGCGGGCTACACCTTC
CDR3 protein: CSVASGTAYAGYTF

J gene: TRBJ2-5
V gene: TRBV4-1
clone size: few
D gene: .
CDR3 DNA: TGCGCCAGCAGCCACCCAGCTAGGGGCCAAGAGACCCAGTACTTC
CDR3 protein: CASSHPARGQETQYF

J gene: TRBJ2-3
V gene: TRBV4-3
clone size: .
D gene: TRBD2
CDR3 DNA: TGCGCCAGCAGCCAATTTCCTAGCGGCTCTAGCACAGATACGCAGTATTTT
CDR3 protein: CASSQFPSGSSTDTQYF

J gene: TRBJ2-5
V gene: TRBV3-1
clone size: few
D gene: .
CDR3 DNA: TGTGCCAGCAGCCAAGATCAACGGCCCAAGCAGATCCAAGAGACCCAGTACTTC
CDR3 protein: CASSQDQRPKQIQETQYF

J gene: TRBJ2-7
V gene: TRBV6-2/TRBV6-3
clone size: few
D gene: TRBD1
CDR3 DNA: TGTGCCAGCAGTTACTTTGACCGGGACAGACCCTACGAGCAGTACTTC
CDR3 protein: CASSYFDRDRPYEQYF

J gene: TRBJ2-7
V gene: TRBV5-1
clone size: .
D gene: TRBD2
CDR3 DNA: TGCGCCAGCAGTCCCTCGGGGGGGACCTACGAGCAGTACTTC
CDR3 protein: CASSPSGGTYEQYF

J gene: TRBJ2-3
V gene: TRBV7-8
clone size: few
D gene: TRBD2
CDR3 DNA: TGTGCCACCCAGGCCAGCGGGGGCCACGCGGATACGCAGTATTTT
CDR3 protein: CATQASGGHADTQYF

J gene: TRBJ2-2
V gene: TRBV5-1
clone size: many
D gene: .
CDR3 DNA: TGCGCCAGCAGCTTGGGCGCGGGCACCGGGGAGCTGTTTTTT
CDR3 protein: CASSLGAGTGELFF

J gene: TRBJ2-5
V gene: TRBV12-3/TRBV12-4
clone size: few
D gene: TRBD1
CDR3 DNA: TGTGCCAGCAGTTCAACCCGGGACAGGGGGAGGGAGACCCAGTACTTC
CDR3 protein: CASSSTRDRGRETQYF

J gene: TRBJ1-1
V gene: TRBV6-5
clone size: .
D gene: .
CDR3 DNA: TGTGCCAGCAGTTATCGTCGTAGTTGGCAAAAAGTAACTGAAGCTTTCTTT
CDR3 protein: CASSYRRSWQKVTEAFF

J gene: TRBJ1-1
V gene: TRBV12-3/TRBV12-4
clone size: .
D gene: TRBD1
CDR3 DNA: TGTGCCAGCAGTTTTGGGGACAGGGGTAACCCGAACACTGAAGCTTTCTTT
CDR3 protein: CASSFGDRGNPNTEAFF

J gene: TRBJ1-6
V gene: TRBV5-1
clone size: .
D gene: .
CDR3 DNA: TGCGCCAGCGGACGGGACCTTAATTCACCCCTCCACTTT
CDR3 protein: CASGRDLNSPLHF

J gene: TRBJ2-1
V gene: TRBV5-4
clone size: once
D gene: TRBD2
CDR3 DNA: TGTGCCAGCAGCTTGGGGGGCCTGACTAGCGGGGGGCCGACCTCCTACAATGAGCAGTTCTTC
CDR3 protein: CASSLGGLTSGGPTSYNEQFF

J gene: TRBJ2-2
V gene: TRBV11-2
clone size: many
D gene: .
CDR3 DNA: TGTGCCAGCAGCTTATTCACCGGGGAGCTGTTTTTT
CDR3 protein: CASSLFTGELFF

J gene: TRBJ2-7
V gene: TRBV5-1
clone size: .
D gene: .
CDR3 DNA: TGCGCCAGCAGCTTGGAAGGGACTCTTTACGAGCAGTACTTC
CDR3 protein: CASSLEGTLYEQYF

J gene: TRBJ1-3
V gene: TRBV7-9
clone size: .
D gene: TRBD1
CDR3 DNA: TGTGCCAGCAGCATCCCCCGGACAGGTGGAAACACCATATATTTT
CDR3 protein: CASSIPRTGGNTIYF

J gene: TRBJ2-1
V gene: TRBV3-1
clone size: .
D gene: .
CDR3 DNA: TGTGCCAGCAGCCAACGGGTAAACAATGAGCAGTTCTTC
CDR3 protein: CASSQRVNNEQFF

J gene: TRBJ2-5
V gene: TRBV4-3
clone size: .
D gene: .
CDR3 DNA: TGCGCCAGCAGCCAAGGGGGGGCAGGGCGTGAGACCCAGTACTTC
CDR3 protein: CASSQGGAGRETQYF

J gene: TRBJ2-2
V gene: TRBV5-1
clone size: few
D gene: TRBD2
CDR3 DNA: TGCGCCAGCAAGGGGACGACTAGCGGGGGTCTTTCGAACACCGGGGAGCTGTTTTTT
CDR3 protein: CASKGTTSGGLSNTGELFF

J gene: TRBJ2-1
V gene: TRBV10-3
clone size: .
D gene: .
CDR3 DNA: TGTGCCATCAGTGAGTCGAGAGTCAATGAGCAGTTCTTC
CDR3 protein: CAISESRVNEQFF

J gene: TRBJ2-1
V gene: TRBV7-3
clone size: many
D gene: TRBD2
CDR3 DNA: TGTGCCAGCAGCCCGACTAGCGGGGGGGCTAGCGACAATGAGCAGTTCTTC
CDR3 protein: CASSPTSGGASDNEQFF

J gene: TRBJ1-4
V gene: TRBV21-1
clone size: few
D gene: .
CDR3 DNA: TGTGCCAGCAGCACGGGCAGGGATCGTGAAAAACTGTTTTTT
CDR3 protein: CASSTGRDREKLFF

J gene: TRBJ2-4
V gene: TRBV6-2/TRBV6-3
clone size: .
D gene: .
CDR3 DNA: TGTGCCAGCAGTTTCTTTGGGCGAGACATTCAGTACTTC
CDR3 protein: CASSFFGRDIQYF

J gene: TRBJ2-1
V gene: TRBV7-9
clone size: .
D gene: TRBD1
CDR3 DNA: TGTGCCAGCAGCTCCCGGGACAGACTCGTTAATGAGCAGTTCTTC
CDR3 protein: CASSSRDRLVNEQFF

J gene: TRBJ2-7
V gene: TRBV4-1
clone size: few
D gene: .
CDR3 DNA: TGCGCCAGCAGCCACGGGCTAGCGCCGGCCTACGAGCAGTACTTC
CDR3 protein: CASSHGLAPAYEQYF

J gene: TRBJ2-7
V gene: TRBV7-2
clone size: .
D gene: .
CDR3 DNA: TGTGCCAGCAGCTTAGAGATCTCCTACGAGCAGTACTTC
CDR3 protein: CASSLEISYEQYF

J gene: TRBJ2-1
V gene: TRBV24-1
clone size: few
D gene: TRBD1
CDR3 DNA: TGTGCCACCAGTGATGTCCGGGACAGGGGGGACAATGAGCAGTTCTTC
CDR3 protein: CATSDVRDRGDNEQFF

J gene: TRBJ2-2
V gene: TRBV7-9
clone size: many
D gene: .
CDR3 DNA: TGTGCCAGCAGCTTTGGGGGTACCGGGGAGCTGTTTTTT
CDR3 protein: CASSFGGTGELFF

J gene: TRBJ1-1
V gene: TRBV7-3
clone size: many
D gene: TRBD1
CDR3 DNA: TGTGCCAGCAGCCCGCACGGGACAGGGGACACTGAAGCTTTCTTT
CDR3 protein: CASSPHGTGDTEAFF

J gene: TRBJ2-2
V gene: TRBV5-1
clone size: few
D gene: TRBD2
CDR3 DNA: TGCGCCAGCTCGGCGGGACTAGCACCCACCGGGGAGCTGTTTTTT
CDR3 protein: CASSAGLAPTGELFF

J gene: TRBJ2-5
V gene: TRBV24-1
clone size: .
D gene: .
CDR3 DNA: TGTGCCACAAGGGACCAAGAGACCCAGTACTTC
CDR3 protein: CATRDQETQYF

J gene: TRBJ2-1
V gene: TRBV9
clone size: .
D gene: .
CDR3 DNA: TGTGCCAGCAGCGTCCGCGGGTACAATGAGCAGTTCTTC
CDR3 protein: CASSVRGYNEQFF

J gene: TRBJ2-7
V gene: TRBV27
clone size: .
D gene: .
CDR3 DNA: TGTGCCAGCAGTTTTCGGGCGGGGGCGCCTGTGCAGTACTTC
CDR3 protein: CASSFRAGAPVQYF

J gene: TRBJ2-3
V gene: TRBV9
clone size: .
D gene: .
CDR3 DNA: TGTGCCAGCAGCGTAGAGTCACAGGGCCCGAGTACGCAGTATTTT
CDR3 protein: CASSVESQGPSTQYF

J gene: TRBJ2-7
V gene: TRBV20-1
clone size: .
D gene: TRBD2
CDR3 DNA: TGCAGTGCCCTAGCGGGGGAAACCTACGAGCAGTACTTC
CDR3 protein: CSALAGETYEQYF

J gene: TRBJ2-5
V gene: TRBV5-1
clone size: many
D gene: .
CDR3 DNA: TGCGCCAGCAGCTACTCGATCCAAGAGACCCAGTACTTC
CDR3 protein: CASSYSIQETQYF

J gene: TRBJ2-1
V gene: TRBV29-1
clone size: few
D gene: TRBD1
CDR3 DNA: TGCAGCGTTAGACAGGGTGGATCCTACAATGAGCAGTTCTTC
CDR3 protein: CSVRQGGSYNEQFF

J gene: TRBJ2-7
V gene: TRBV15
clone size: .
D gene: TRBD1
CDR3 DNA: TGTGCCACCAGCCACGACCTGGACAGGGACCTAACCTACGAGCAGTACTTC
CDR3 protein: CATSHDLDRDLTYEQYF

J gene: TRBJ2-3
V gene: TRBV12-3/TRBV12-4
clone size: .
D gene: TRBD2
CDR3 DNA: TGTGCCAGCAGTTCGGTAGCGGGGATCACAGATACGCAGTATTTT
CDR3 protein: CASSSVAGITDTQYF

J gene: TRBJ2-2
V gene: TRBV4-1
clone size: few
D gene: .
CDR3 DNA: TGCGCCAGCAGCCCGCCCTGGGTGAGGGCAGGCACCGGGGAGCTGTTTTTT
CDR3 protein: CASSPPWVRAGTGELFF

J gene: TRBJ1-2
V gene: TRBV7-2
clone size: few
D gene: .
CDR3 DNA: TGTGCCAGCAGTCCCGGCAGAGGCAGGCTCCTCTATGGCTACACCTTC
CDR3 protein: CASSPGRGRLLYGYTF

J gene: TRBJ1-1
V gene: TRBV4-1
clone size: once
D gene: .
CDR3 DNA: TGCGCCAGCAGCCACGACCCTACAGGGTCTACTGAAGCTTTCTTT
CDR3 protein: CASSHDPTGSTEAFF

J gene: TRBJ1-3
V gene: TRBV7-9
clone size: .
D gene: .
CDR3 DNA: TGTGCCAGCAGCTTCACAGGGACTGGAAACACCATATATTTT
CDR3 protein: CASSFTGTGNTIYF

J gene: TRBJ2-5
V gene: TRBV6-5
clone size: .
D gene: .
CDR3 DNA: TGTGCCAGCCGCAAAGGACAAGAGACCCAGTACTTC
CDR3 protein: CASRKGQETQYF

J gene: TRBJ2-7
V gene: TRBV29-1
clone size: .
D gene: TRBD2
CDR3 DNA: TGCAGCGTTGCTCAAGTAGCGGGAGGGACATTGGACGAGCAGTACTTC
CDR3 protein: CSVAQVAGGTLDEQYF

J gene: TRBJ1-4
V gene: TRBV7-9
clone size: few
D gene: .
CDR3 DNA: TGTGCCAGCAGCTCATCAGGGTGGGGTAATGAAAAACTGTTTTTT
CDR3 protein: CASSSSGWGNEKLFF

J gene: TRBJ1-6
V gene: TRBV7-9
clone size: .
D gene: .
CDR3 DNA: TGTGCCAGCAGCTTAAGTGCCGGAAAAGACTCCTATAATTCACCCCTCCACTTT
CDR3 protein: CASSLSAGKDSYNSPLHF

J gene: TRBJ2-1
V gene: TRBV7-2
clone size: few
D gene: TRBD2
CDR3 DNA: TGTGCCAGCAGCTTAAACCGGCTAGCGGGCAATGAGCAGTTCTTC
CDR3 protein: CASSLNRLAGNEQFF

J gene: TRBJ2-1
V gene: TRBV5-5
clone size: few
D gene: TRBD1
CDR3 DNA: TGTGCCAGCAGCCGGGACAGGATCGACAATGAGCAGTTCTTC
CDR3 protein: CASSRDRIDNEQFF

J gene: TRBJ1-1
V gene: TRBV7-6
clone size: few
D gene: .
CDR3 DNA: TGTGCCAGCAGCTTAGCCTATAGGGGCCCATACGGGAACACTGAAGCTTTCTTT
CDR3 protein: CASSLAYRGPYGNTEAFF